This TCR beta chain stems from a study of T cell responses to AZD1222 COVID-19 vaccine. General study results and limits: Clonal diversity may have been underestimated, and the donors were mostly white British, with more females than males. The CD4 TCRs associated with vaccination extended across spike and predominated at 160-218 and 743-854. Targets within unmutated variant regions were reportedly found for nearly half of spike-specific TCRs. None of the repertoires were sampled until the peak T cell response had passed.

As concerns this clone: Its antigen is still unknown.

Generated by immunoSEQ multiplex PCR, the TCRdb table keeps only in-frame clones and is missing some. The table shows over 100,000 clones, with around nine tenths occurring only once. Per germline, CDR1 MDHEN and CDR2 SYDVKM. J gave up 6 bases and V 4 bases, and 8 bases lay outside the gene matches. The CDR3 contains 15 residues. This clonotype was obtained from an adult in good health. The input for sequencing was peripheral blood, taken on day 0 of AZD1222 vaccination. This chain uses TRBV28 with TRBJ1-4; 7 bases map to TRBD1. CDR3 sequence (DNA): TGTGCCAGCAGTTCGACAGGGACGGTTCATGAAAAACTGTTTTTT. Residues: CASSSTGTVHEKLFF.